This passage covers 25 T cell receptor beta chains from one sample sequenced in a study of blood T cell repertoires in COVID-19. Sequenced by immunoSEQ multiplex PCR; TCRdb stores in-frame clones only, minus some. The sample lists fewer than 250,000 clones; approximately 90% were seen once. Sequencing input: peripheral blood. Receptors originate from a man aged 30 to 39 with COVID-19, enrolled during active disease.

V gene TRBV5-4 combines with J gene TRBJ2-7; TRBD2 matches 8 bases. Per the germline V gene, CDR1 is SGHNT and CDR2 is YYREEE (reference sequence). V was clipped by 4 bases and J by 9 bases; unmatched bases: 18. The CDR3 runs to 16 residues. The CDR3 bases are TGTGCCAGCAGCGCCCTTCTCAGGGGACTAGGAACGGGGCAGTACTTC. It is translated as CASSALLRGLGTGQYF.

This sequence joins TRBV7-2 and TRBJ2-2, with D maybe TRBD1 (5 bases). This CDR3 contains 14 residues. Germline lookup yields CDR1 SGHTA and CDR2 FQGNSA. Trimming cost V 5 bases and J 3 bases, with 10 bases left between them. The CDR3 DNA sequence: TGTGCCAGCAGCCCGGCCAGGGACACCGGGGAGCTGTTTTTT. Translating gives CASSPARDTGELFF.

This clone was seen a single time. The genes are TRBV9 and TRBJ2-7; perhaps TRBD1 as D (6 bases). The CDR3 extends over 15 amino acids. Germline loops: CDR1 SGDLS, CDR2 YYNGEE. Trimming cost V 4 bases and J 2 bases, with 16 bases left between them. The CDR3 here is CASSPNLRDTYEQYF. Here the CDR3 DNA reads TGTGCCAGCAGCCCCAACCTCCGGGACACCTACGAGCAGTACTTC.

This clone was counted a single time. CDR3 region: CASSVATEGKTQYF. The CDR3 coding sequence is TGTGCCAGCAGCGTAGCTACTGAGGGAAAGACCCAGTACTTC. The chain couples TRBV9 to TRBJ2-5, with D maybe TRBD2 (5 bases). CDR1 is SGDLS, CDR2 YYNGEE, per germline. CDR3 size: 14 residues. Trimming cost V 0 bases and J 6 bases, with 12 bases left between them.

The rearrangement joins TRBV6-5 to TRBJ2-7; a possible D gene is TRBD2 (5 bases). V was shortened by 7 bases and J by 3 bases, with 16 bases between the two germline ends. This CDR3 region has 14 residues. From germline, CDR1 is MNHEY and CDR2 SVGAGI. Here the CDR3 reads CASTVAKTIYEQYF. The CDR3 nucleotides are TGTGCCAGCACCGTAGCCAAGACTATCTACGAGCAGTACTTC.

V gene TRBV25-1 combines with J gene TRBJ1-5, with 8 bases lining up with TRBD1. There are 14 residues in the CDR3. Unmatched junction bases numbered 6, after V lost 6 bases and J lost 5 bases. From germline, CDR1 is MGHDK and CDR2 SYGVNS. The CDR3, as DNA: TGTGCCAGCAGGGGGACAGGTTACGATCAGCCCCAGCATTTT. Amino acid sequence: CASRGTGYDQPQHF.

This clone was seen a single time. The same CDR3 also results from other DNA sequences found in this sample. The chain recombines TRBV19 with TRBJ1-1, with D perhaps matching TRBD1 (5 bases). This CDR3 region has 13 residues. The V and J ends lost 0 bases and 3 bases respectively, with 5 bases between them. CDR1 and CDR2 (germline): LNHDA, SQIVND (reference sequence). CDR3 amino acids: CASSIDRDTEAFF. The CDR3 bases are TGTGCCAGTAGTATAGACAGGGACACTGAAGCTTTCTTT.

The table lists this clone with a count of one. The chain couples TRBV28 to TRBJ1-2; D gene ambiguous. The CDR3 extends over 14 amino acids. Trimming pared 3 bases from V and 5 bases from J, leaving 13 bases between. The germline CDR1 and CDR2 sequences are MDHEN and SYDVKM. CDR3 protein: CASSFEGPFYGYTF. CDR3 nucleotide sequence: TGTGCCAGCAGTTTTGAGGGTCCTTTTTATGGCTACACCTTC.

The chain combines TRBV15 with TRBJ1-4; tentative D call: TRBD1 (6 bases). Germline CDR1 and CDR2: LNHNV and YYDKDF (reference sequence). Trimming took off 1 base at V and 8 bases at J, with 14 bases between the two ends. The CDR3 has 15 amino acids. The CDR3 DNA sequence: TGTGCCACCAGCAGAGTACAGGGTGGGTACGAAAAACTGTTTTTT. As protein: CATSRVQGGYEKLFF.

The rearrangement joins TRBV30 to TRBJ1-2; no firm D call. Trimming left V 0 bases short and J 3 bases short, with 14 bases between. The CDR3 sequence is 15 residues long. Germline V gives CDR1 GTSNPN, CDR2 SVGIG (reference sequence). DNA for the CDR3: TGTGCCTGGAGTGTACGTCCAAGTGTAGACTATGGCTACACCTTC. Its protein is CAWSVRPSVDYGYTF.

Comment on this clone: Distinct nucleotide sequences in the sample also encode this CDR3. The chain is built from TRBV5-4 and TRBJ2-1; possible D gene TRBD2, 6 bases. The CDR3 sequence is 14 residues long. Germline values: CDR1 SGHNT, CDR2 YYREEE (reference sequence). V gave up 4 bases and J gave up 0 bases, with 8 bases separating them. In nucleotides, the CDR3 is TGTGCCAGCAGCGGGGGGAGCTCCTACAATGAGCAGTTCTTC. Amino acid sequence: CASSGGSSYNEQFF.

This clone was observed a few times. For the CDR3, the DNA is TGCGCCAGCAGCCGAGAAAATAGGACATACTCCACGAACACCGGGGAGCTGTTTTTT. It codes for CASSRENRTYSTNTGELFF. This chain uses TRBV23-1 with TRBJ2-2, with D perhaps TRBD1 (5 bases). TRBV23-1 is known as an ORF, though its function is uncertain. This CDR3 spans 19 amino acids. With 6 bases removed from V and 0 bases from J, the gap between germline ends came to 23 bases.

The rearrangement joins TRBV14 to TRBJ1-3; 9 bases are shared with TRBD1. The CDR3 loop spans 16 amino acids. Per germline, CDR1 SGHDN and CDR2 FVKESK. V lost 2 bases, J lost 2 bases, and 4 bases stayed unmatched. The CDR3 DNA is TGTGCCAGCAGCCAAACCAGACAGGGGGCTGGAAACACCATATATTTT. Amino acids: CASSQTRQGAGNTIYF.

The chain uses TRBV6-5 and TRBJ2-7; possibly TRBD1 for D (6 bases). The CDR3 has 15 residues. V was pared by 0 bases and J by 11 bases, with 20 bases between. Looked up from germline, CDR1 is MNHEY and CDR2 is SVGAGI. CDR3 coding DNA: TGTGCCAGCAGTTACTCCAGCAGGGGTTTTAGGAAAGAGTACTTC. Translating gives CASSYSSRGFRKEYF.

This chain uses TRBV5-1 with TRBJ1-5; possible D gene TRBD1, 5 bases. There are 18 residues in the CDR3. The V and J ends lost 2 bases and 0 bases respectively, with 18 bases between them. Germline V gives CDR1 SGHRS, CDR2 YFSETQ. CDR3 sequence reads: CASSLGNTGGNSNQPQHF. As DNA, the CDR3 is TGCGCCAGCAGCTTAGGTAATACAGGCGGCAATAGCAATCAGCCCCAGCATTTT.

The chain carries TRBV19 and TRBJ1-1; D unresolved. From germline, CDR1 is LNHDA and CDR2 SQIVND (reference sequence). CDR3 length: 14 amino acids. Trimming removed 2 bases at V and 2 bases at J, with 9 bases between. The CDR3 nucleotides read TGTGCCAGTAGTATAAGCCCGGGTAACACTGAAGCTTTCTTT. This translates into CASSISPGNTEAFF.

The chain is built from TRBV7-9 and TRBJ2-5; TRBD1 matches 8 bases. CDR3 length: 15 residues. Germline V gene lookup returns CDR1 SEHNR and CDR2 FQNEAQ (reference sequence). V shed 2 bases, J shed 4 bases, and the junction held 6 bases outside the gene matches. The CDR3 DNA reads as TGTGCCAGCAGCTTAAGACAGGGGTTAGGAGAGACCCAGTACTTC. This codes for CASSLRQGLGETQYF.

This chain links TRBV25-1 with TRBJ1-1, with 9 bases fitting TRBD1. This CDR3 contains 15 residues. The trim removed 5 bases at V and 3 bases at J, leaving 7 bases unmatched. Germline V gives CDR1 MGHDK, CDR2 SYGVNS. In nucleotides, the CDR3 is TGTGCCAGCAGTCCAGGGACAGGGTTGTACACTGAAGCTTTCTTT. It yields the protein CASSPGTGLYTEAFF.

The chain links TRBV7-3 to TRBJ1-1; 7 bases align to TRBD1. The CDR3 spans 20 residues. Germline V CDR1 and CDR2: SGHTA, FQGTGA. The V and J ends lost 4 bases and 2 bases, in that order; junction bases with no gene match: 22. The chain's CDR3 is CASSSSRDRAGTGLNTEAFF. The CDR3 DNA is TGTGCCAGCAGCTCTTCGCGGGACAGAGCAGGAACGGGGCTTAACACTGAAGCTTTCTTT.

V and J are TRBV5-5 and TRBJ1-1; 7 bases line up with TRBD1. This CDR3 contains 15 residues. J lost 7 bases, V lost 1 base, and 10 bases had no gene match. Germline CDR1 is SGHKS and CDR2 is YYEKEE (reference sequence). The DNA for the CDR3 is TGTGCCAGCAGCTTGTCTTCAGGGGGAACCAATGAAGCTTTCTTT. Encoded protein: CASSLSSGGTNEAFF.

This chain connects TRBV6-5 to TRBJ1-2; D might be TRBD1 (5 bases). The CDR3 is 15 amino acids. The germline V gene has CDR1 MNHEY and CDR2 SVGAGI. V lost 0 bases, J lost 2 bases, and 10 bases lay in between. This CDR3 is CASSYSLGGNYGYTF. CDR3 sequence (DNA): TGTGCCAGCAGTTACTCGCTGGGGGGGAACTATGGCTACACCTTC.

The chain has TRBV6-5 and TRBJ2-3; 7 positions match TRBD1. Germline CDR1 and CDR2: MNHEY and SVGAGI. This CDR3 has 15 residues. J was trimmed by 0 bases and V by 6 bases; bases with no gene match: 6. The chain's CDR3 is CASSADRPSTDTQYF. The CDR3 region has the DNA TGTGCCAGCAGCGCGGACAGGCCTAGCACAGATACGCAGTATTTT.

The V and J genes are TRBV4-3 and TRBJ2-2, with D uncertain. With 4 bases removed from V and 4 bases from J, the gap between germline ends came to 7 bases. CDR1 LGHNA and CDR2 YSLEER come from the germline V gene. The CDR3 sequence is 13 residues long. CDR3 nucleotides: TGCGCCAGCAGCCCAAGAGTCACCGGGGAGCTGTTTTTT. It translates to CASSPRVTGELFF.

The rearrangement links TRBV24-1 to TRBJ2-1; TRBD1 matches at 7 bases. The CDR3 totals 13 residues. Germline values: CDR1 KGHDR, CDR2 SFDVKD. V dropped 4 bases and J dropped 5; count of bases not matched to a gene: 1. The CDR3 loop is CATSEGGNNEQFF. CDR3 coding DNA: TGTGCCACCAGTGAAGGGGGCAACAATGAGCAGTTCTTC.

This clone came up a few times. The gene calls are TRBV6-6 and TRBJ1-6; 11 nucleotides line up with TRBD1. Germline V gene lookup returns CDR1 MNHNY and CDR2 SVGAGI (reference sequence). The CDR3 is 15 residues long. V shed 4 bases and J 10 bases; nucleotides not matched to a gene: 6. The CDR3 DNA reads TGTGCCAGCAGTTTGCGGGACAGGGGGGGCTCACCCCTCCACTTT. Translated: CASSLRDRGGSPLHF.